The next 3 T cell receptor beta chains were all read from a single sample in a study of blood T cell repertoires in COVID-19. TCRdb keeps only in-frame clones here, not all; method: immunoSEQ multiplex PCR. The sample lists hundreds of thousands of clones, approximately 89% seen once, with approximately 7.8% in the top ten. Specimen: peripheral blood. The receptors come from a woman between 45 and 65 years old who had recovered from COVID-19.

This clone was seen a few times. The CDR3 nucleotides read TGTGCCAGCAGCGTCGGCGGGGGCTTTACCGGGGAGCTGTTTTTT. It codes for CASSVGGGFTGELFF. The V gene is TRBV9, the J gene TRBJ2-2; perhaps TRBD2 as D (7 bases). Germline CDR1 SGDLS, CDR2 YYNGEE. The CDR3 loop spans 15 amino acids. Trimming pared 2 bases from V and 5 bases from J, leaving 13 bases between.

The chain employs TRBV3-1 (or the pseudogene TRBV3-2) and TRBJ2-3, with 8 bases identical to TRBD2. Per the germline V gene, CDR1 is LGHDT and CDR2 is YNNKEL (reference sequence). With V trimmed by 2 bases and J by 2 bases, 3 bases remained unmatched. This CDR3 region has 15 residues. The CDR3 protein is CASSQSGLATDTQYF. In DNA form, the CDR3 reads TGTGCCAGCAGCCAATCCGGACTAGCCACAGATACGCAGTATTTT.

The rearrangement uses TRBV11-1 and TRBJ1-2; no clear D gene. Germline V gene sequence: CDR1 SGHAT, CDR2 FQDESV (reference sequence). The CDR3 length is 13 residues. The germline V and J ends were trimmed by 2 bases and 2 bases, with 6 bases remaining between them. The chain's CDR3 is CASSLKLNYGYTF. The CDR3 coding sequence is TGTGCCAGCAGCTTAAAGCTAAACTATGGCTACACCTTC.